These 32 T cell receptor beta chains were sequenced from one sample in a study of Graves' ophthalmopathy and Graves' hyperthyroidism. TCR beta CDR3 amplification used RNA transcripts. The authors performed first-round RT-PCR with HTBI primers and then a second-round multiplex PCR. TCRdb re-analysed the multiplex PCR reads in MiXCR, keeping a single row per CDR3 protein. In the table there are 580,000 or so distinct CDR3 sequences, roughly 39% of which are singletons. Sequenced material: peripheral blood or thyroid tissue (not recorded which). These receptors originate from an adult man with Graves' hyperthyroidism.

This clonotype was found many times. V usage is TRBV2 and J usage is TRBJ2-5, with D perhaps being TRBD1 or TRBD2 (5 bases each). The CDR3 is 13 amino acids. V dropped 4 bases and J dropped 0 bases, with 6 bases sitting between them. CDR1 is SNHLY, CDR2 FYNNEI, per germline. The DNA of the CDR3 is TGTGCCAGCAGTGTGGGACACCAAGAGACCCAGTACTTC. It yields the protein CASSVGHQETQYF.

This clonotype was detected ten times or more. At one boundary the junction diverges from the germline segment, which might be a read error. The chain is built from TRBV20-1 and TRBJ2-7; D uncertain. Germline loops: CDR1 DFQATT, CDR2 SNEGSKA (reference sequence). The CDR3 length is 12 residues. The CDR3 DNA is TGCAGTGCTAGGGAGAACTCCTACGGGCAGTACTTC. The encoded protein is CSARENSYGQYF.

In its sample, this clonotype was seen once. This chain joins TRBV10-2 and TRBJ1-2, with a tentative D call TRBD1 (5 bases). Germline V gene sequence: CDR1 WSHSY, CDR2 SAAADI. The CDR3 runs to 12 residues. The ends were cut back, 5 bases at V and 8 bases at J, with 12 bases in the middle. The CDR3: CASSFRAGGYTF. CDR3 nucleotide sequence: TGCGCCAGCAGTTTCAGGGCAGGAGGCTACACCTTC.

On this clonotype itself: Compared with germline, one end of the junction differs, possibly owing to a read error. The chain employs TRBV6-5 and TRBJ1-3; D is unclear. This CDR3 has 16 amino acids. Germline V lookup: CDR1 MNHEY, CDR2 SVGAGI. In nucleotides, the CDR3 is TGTGCCAGCAGTTACCCCCCTGAACGCTCTGGAAGCACCATATATTTT. This codes for CASSYPPERSGSTIYF.

The count of this clonotype is one. The junction departs from the called germline gene at one end, perhaps through a read error. The chain uses TRBV4-2 and TRBJ1-6; D call uncertain. The V gene's germline CDR1 is LGHNA and CDR2 YNFKEQ. CDR3 size: 15 residues. The CDR3 nucleotides are TGTGCCAGCAGCCAAGAGGCAGGCCTCAATTCATCCCTCCACTTT. It is translated as CASSQEAGLNSSLHF.

Worth noting for this clonotype: This clone may be a read error of a much larger clone one base away. This rearrangement joins TRBV10-3 to TRBJ1-5, with 8 bases matching TRBD1. Germline V gene lookup returns CDR1 ENHRY and CDR2 SYGVKD. The CDR3 spans 14 residues. CDR3 residues: CTSRQGMSNQPQHF. Here the CDR3 DNA reads TGTACCAGCAGACAGGGGATGAGCAATCAGCCCCAGCATTTT.

The chain employs TRBV7-2 and TRBJ2-5, with D possibly TRBD2 on 7 matching bases. Germline CDR1 SGHTA, CDR2 FQGNSA. The CDR3 consists of 17 residues. V was pared by 5 bases and J by 5 bases, with 24 bases between. Here the CDR3 DNA reads TGTGCCAGCAGCCTCCACGGAGGGGGGGGCGCTTTGGAGACCCAGTACTTC. Protein product: CASSLHGGGGALETQYF.

The chain carries TRBV20-1 and TRBJ1-1; possibly TRBD1 for D (6 bases). V lost 2 bases, J lost 5 bases, and 12 bases lay in between. Germline CDR1 and CDR2: DFQATT and SNEGSKA (reference sequence). The CDR3 sequence is 13 residues long. CDR3 coding DNA: TGCAGTGCTAGACAGGGGTTGGTAACTGAAGCTTTCTTT. Translated: CSARQGLVTEAFF.

The CDR3 coding sequence is TGTGCCAGCACGGGACTAGCGGGGATCGAAACCGGGGAGCTGTTTTTT. Translating it yields CASTGLAGIETGELFF. V and J are TRBV25-1 and TRBJ2-2, with 13 nucleotides matching TRBD2. Germline V lookup: CDR1 MGHDK, CDR2 SYGVNS. The CDR3 length is 16 residues. The J segment lost 5 bases and the V segment lost 7 bases, leaving 7 bases of the junction unmatched.

This clonotype was observed many times. In DNA, the CDR3 is TGTGCCAGCAGCCCGGGCCGGGACCCATACCCCTACGAGCAGTACTTC. It encodes CASSPGRDPYPYEQYF. The V gene is TRBV7-8, the J gene TRBJ2-7; the D gene could be TRBD1 or TRBD2 (5 bases each). CDR3 length: 16 amino acids. CDR1 and CDR2 (germline): SGHVS, FQNEAQ. The V and J ends lost 5 bases and 2 bases respectively, with 19 bases between them.

This clonotype was counted once. The chain joins TRBV5-4 to TRBJ1-1; perhaps TRBD1 as D (5 bases). There are 14 residues in the CDR3. CDR1 and CDR2 from the germline V gene are SGHNT and YYREEE (reference sequence). Trimming took off 4 bases at V and 1 base at J, with 11 bases between the two ends. In nucleotides, the CDR3 is TGTGCCAGCAGCATGCCGGGGCAGAACACTGAAGCTTTCTTT. It translates to CASSMPGQNTEAFF.

The table lists this clonotype with many counts. The CDR3 spells CASSIGRMRGNGNYGYTF. The CDR3 DNA is TGTGCCAGTAGTATAGGACGGATGCGGGGGAACGGAAACTATGGCTACACCTTC. The chain joins TRBV19 to TRBJ1-2, with a tentative D call TRBD1 (5 bases). CDR3 length: 18 residues. The germline CDR1 and CDR2 sequences are LNHDA and SQIVND (reference sequence). With 1 base removed from V and 2 bases from J, the gap between germline ends came to 20 bases.

This chain's CDR3 is CATSRDLGTNEAFF. CDR3 nucleotides: TGTGCCACCAGCAGAGATCTGGGAACTAATGAAGCTTTCTTT. V usage is TRBV15 and J usage is TRBJ1-1; no reliable D call. The germline CDR1 and CDR2 sequences are LNHNV and YYDKDF (reference sequence). CDR3 length equals 14 residues. V was trimmed by 0 bases and J by 7 bases, leaving 12 bases between them.

On this clonotype: Being one base from a much bigger clone, this may be a read error. V usage is TRBV12-3 or TRBV12-4 and J usage is TRBJ1-4; 8 bases line up with TRBD1. Trimming cost V 8 bases and J 10 bases; bases outside gene matches: 12. The CDR3 loop spans 14 amino acids. The CDR3 loop reads CASCAVTGATKLFF. The DNA for the CDR3 is TGTGCCAGCTGCGCGGTGACAGGGGCTACAAAACTGTTTTTT.

The V and J genes are TRBV29-1 and TRBJ1-1; maybe TRBD1 (6 bases). Germline values: CDR1 SQVTM, CDR2 ANQGSEA. Deletions cut 7 bases from V and 8 bases from J, with 8 bases between. The CDR3 covers 9 residues. The CDR3 bases are TGCAGCGCTACAGGGGAAGCTTTCTTT. As protein: CSATGEAFF.

This clonotype was seen a handful of times. The rearrangement uses TRBV20-1 and TRBJ2-2; D is ambiguous. The V gene's germline CDR1 is DFQATT and CDR2 SNEGSKA (reference sequence). This CDR3 has 10 residues. The V end was cut by 7 bases, the J end by 8 bases, with 8 bases between. This CDR3 is CSVVTGELFF. The CDR3 DNA sequence: TGCAGTGTGGTAACTGGGGAGCTGTTTTTT.

The chain couples TRBV7-9 to TRBJ2-5; no clear D. In germline, CDR1 is SEHNR, CDR2 FQNEAQ (reference sequence). The CDR3 covers 11 residues. Trimming took 4 bases from V and 11 from J, leaving 11 bases between them. The DNA of the CDR3 is TGTGCCAGCAGCTCGCACGACCTACAGTACTTC. Encoded protein: CASSSHDLQYF.

The sample holds a few counts of this clonotype. The chain carries TRBV4-1 and TRBJ1-5, with unresolved D. The CDR3 has 13 amino acids. V was clipped by 2 bases and J by 9 bases, with 11 bases between them. Germline-derived CDR1 and CDR2 are MGHRA and YSYEKL. The CDR3 spells CASSQFHMGPQHF. In DNA form, the CDR3 reads TGCGCCAGCAGCCAATTTCATATGGGGCCCCAGCATTTT.

This clonotype has a handful of counts. Just one base apart from a much larger clone, this may be a read error. V usage is TRBV7-9 and J usage is TRBJ1-1; D remains unclear. Germline loops: CDR1 SEHNR, CDR2 FQNEAQ (reference sequence). There are 13 residues in the CDR3. The CDR3 is CASSLVSGTGAFF. The CDR3 bases are TGTGCCAGCAGCTTAGTGTCGGGAACTGGAGCTTTCTTT.

The sample holds a few counts of this clonotype. The rearrangement uses TRBV6-5 and TRBJ2-7; a possible D gene is TRBD1 (5 bases). The CDR3 is 15 amino acids. Germline CDR1 MNHEY, CDR2 SVGAGI. Deletions cut 1 base from V and 2 bases from J, with 12 bases between. The CDR3 bases are TGTGCCAGCAGTTACTGGGCGGACAACCCCTACGAGCAGTACTTC. This gives the protein CASSYWADNPYEQYF.

This sequence joins TRBV10-3 and TRBJ2-7; no reliable D call. The germline CDR1 and CDR2 sequences are ENHRY and SYGVKD. The CDR3 length is 15 residues. The V gene lost 7 bases and the J gene lost 2 bases, with 18 bases spanning the gap. CDR3 in DNA: TGTGCCATCATGGTAGTCATGGCCGGTACCTACGAGCAGTACTTC. Residues: CAIMVVMAGTYEQYF.

This clonotype was detected only a few times. The chain recombines TRBV12-3 or TRBV12-4 with TRBJ2-7, with 14 bases lining up with TRBD2. The junction had 16 bases not matched to a gene; V was cut back by 6 bases and J by 3 bases. The CDR3 contains 19 residues. Written as DNA, the CDR3 is TGTGCCAGCAGCCGACAGCTTCCGGGACTAGCGGGAGATTACTACGAGCAGTACTTC. Protein: CASSRQLPGLAGDYYEQYF.

In the case of this clonotype: It may be a read error: a sequence one base away is much more abundant. The chain carries TRBV10-3 and TRBJ2-2, with a tentative D call TRBD2 (5 bases). Germline CDR1 ENHRY, CDR2 SYGVKD. CDR3 size: 13 residues. The CDR3 DNA sequence: TGTGCCAGCACCGCCGAGGGCACCGGGGAGATGTTTTTT. As protein: CASTAEGTGEMFF.

This clonotype was observed many times. The chain carries TRBV2 and TRBJ2-7, with D possibly being TRBD2 (6 bases). The CDR3 is made up of 13 amino acids. Germline CDR1 and CDR2: SNHLY and FYNNEI. Trimming removed 10 bases at V and 4 bases at J, with 17 bases between. The DNA for the CDR3 is TGTGCCATTGCCTCGGGACGGGGGTACGAGCAGTACTTC. Residues: CAIASGRGYEQYF. Looking up the rest from reference TRBV2 and TRBJ2-7 gives the full variable domain: EPEVTQTPSHQVTQMGQEVILRCVPISNHLYFYWYRQILGQKVEFLVSFYNNEISEKSEIFDDQFSVERPDGSNFTLKIRSTKLEDSAMYFCAIASGRGYEQYFGPGTRLTVT.

This clonotype was detected ten times or more. The chain is built from TRBV2 and TRBJ1-1; no definite D call. The CDR3 length is 12 residues. Trimming pared 8 bases from V and 1 base from J, leaving 8 bases between. Germline V lookup: CDR1 SNHLY, CDR2 FYNNEI. The CDR3 DNA is TGTGCCAGCTTTCAGAAGAACACTGAAGCTTTCTTT. Translation: CASFQKNTEAFF.

This clonotype was counted many times. This chain links TRBV27 with TRBJ1-2; maybe TRBD1 (5 bases). The CDR3 extends over 14 amino acids. CDR1 MNHEY and CDR2 SMNVEV come from the germline V gene (reference sequence). V lost 2 bases and J 3 bases, leaving 10 bases between the germline ends. This CDR3 reads CASSLLGGDYGYTF. In DNA form, the CDR3 reads TGTGCCAGCAGTTTACTTGGGGGTGACTATGGCTACACCTTC.

This clonotype was detected only a few times. J is TRBJ2-2 and V is TRBV6-6; D may be TRBD1 or TRBD2 (5 bases each). The CDR3 has 15 amino acids. V was clipped by 5 bases and J by 3 bases, with 13 bases between them. The V gene's germline CDR1 is MNHNY and CDR2 SVGAGI (reference sequence). The CDR3 region has the DNA TGTGCCAGCAGTGACGGGACGGTCGACACCGGGGAGCTGTTTTTT. Protein product: CASSDGTVDTGELFF.

At least ten counts were recorded for this clonotype. The chain has TRBV12-3 or TRBV12-4 and TRBJ1-6, with D tentatively TRBD1 (5 bases). The CDR3 loop spans 14 amino acids. Trimming stripped 6 bases from V and 5 bases from J, with 11 bases between. Here the CDR3 DNA reads TGTGCCAGCAGGCGGGGACGGCATAATTCACCCCTCCACTTT. Its translation: CASRRGRHNSPLHF.

This clonotype showed up many times. CDR3 sequence (DNA): TGCAGTGCTAGAGATGGTAGCACAGATACGCAGTATTTT. Translated, it gives CSARDGSTDTQYF. The chain couples TRBV20-1 to TRBJ2-3; no firm D call. Germline V CDR1 and CDR2: DFQATT, SNEGSKA (reference sequence). Trimming shortened V by 0 bases and J by 0 bases, and 4 bases separated the two germline ends. The CDR3 extends over 13 amino acids.

This clonotype was seen a few times. This chain uses TRBV5-4 with TRBJ2-7; 8 bases map to TRBD1. V gave up 6 bases and J gave up 2 bases; unmatched junction bases: 10. The length of the CDR3 is 15 residues. Germline V lookup: CDR1 SGHNT, CDR2 YYREEE (reference sequence). CDR3 sequence (DNA): TGTGCCAGCACTCCGAACCGGGACAGGCCCTACGAGCAGTACTTC. Translated: CASTPNRDRPYEQYF.

For this clonotype: The CDR3 does not close with the conserved phenylalanine or tryptophan, likely indicating a read error. The DNA is omitted, as the CDR3 cannot be located on it reliably, and the CDR3 follows TCRdb's listing. This sequence joins TRBV7-8 and TRBJ2-6; the D call of TRBD1 is as the table states it, not checked on the DNA. Germline V gene lookup returns CDR1 SGHVS and CDR2 FQNEAQ. 11 amino acids form the CDR3, both terminal residues included. Here the CDR3 reads CASSLRQGLGY.

The rearrangement joins TRBV2 to TRBJ1-1; D remains ambiguous. The length of the CDR3 is 14 residues. Per germline, CDR1 SNHLY and CDR2 FYNNEI. The V gene lost 9 bases and the J gene lost 1 base, with 15 bases spanning the gap. The CDR3 region is CASRGETGNTEAFF. CDR3 in DNA: TGTGCCAGTCGAGGAGAGACTGGGAACACTGAAGCTTTCTTT.